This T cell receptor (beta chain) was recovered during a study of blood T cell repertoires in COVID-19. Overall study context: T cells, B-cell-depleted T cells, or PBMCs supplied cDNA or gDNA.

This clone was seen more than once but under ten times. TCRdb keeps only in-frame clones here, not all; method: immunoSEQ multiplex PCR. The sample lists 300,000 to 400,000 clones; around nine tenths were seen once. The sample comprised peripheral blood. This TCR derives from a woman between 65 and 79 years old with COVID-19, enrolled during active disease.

The DNA of the CDR3 is TGTGCCAGCAGCTTAGATACGGGGGGCCCAGATACGCAGTATTTT. It translates to CASSLDTGGPDTQYF. The chain combines TRBV7-9 with TRBJ2-3, with TRBD2 as a possible D gene (7 bases). CDR3 size: 15 residues. From germline, CDR1 is SEHNR and CDR2 FQNEAQ (reference sequence). V was pared by 1 base and J by 4 bases, with 12 bases between.